The present T cell receptor (beta chain) was sequenced within a study of blood T cell repertoires in COVID-19. Clones were read by immunoSEQ multiplex PCR, and TCRdb kept only the in-frame ones, dropping some. This repertoire shows about 480,000 clones, around 89% found once; its top ten account for over 1.5%. The CDR3 extends over 16 amino acids. The V and J ends lost 4 bases and 4 bases, in that order; junction bases with no gene match: 5. Germline assignment: CDR1 MNHEY and CDR2 SVGAGI. Sequences were obtained from PBMCs or T cells enriched from blood (not recorded which). The chain employs TRBV6-5 and TRBJ2-1, with 12 positions matching TRBD2. The TCR comes from a woman in her thirties or forties who had recovered from COVID-19. The CDR3 DNA reads as TGTGCCAGCAGTTCATTGACTAGCGGGGGTTACAATGAGCAGTTCTTC. Its translation is CASSSLTSGGYNEQFF.